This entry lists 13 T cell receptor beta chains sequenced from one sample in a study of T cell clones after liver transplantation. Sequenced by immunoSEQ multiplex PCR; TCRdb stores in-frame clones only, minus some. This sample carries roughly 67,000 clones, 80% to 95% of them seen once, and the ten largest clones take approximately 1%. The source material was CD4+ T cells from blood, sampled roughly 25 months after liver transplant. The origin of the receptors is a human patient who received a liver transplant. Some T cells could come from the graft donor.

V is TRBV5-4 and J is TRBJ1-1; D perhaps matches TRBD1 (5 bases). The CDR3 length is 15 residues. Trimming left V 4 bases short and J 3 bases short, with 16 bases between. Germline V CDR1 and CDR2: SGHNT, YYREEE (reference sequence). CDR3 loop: CASSDKVVGDTEAFF. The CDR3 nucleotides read TGTGCCAGCAGCGATAAAGTTGTAGGGGACACTGAAGCTTTCTTT. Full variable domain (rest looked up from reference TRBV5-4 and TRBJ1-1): ETGVTQSPTHLIKTRGQQVTLRCSSQSGHNTVSWYQQALGQGPQFIFQYYREEENGRGNFPPRFSGLQFPNYSSELNVNALELDDSALYLCASSDKVVGDTEAFFGQGTRLTVV.

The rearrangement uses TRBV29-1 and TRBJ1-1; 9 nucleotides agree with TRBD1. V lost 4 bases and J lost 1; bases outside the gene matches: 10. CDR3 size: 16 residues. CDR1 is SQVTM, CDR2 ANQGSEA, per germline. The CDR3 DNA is TGCAGCGTTGTCGGGGGAGAGGGACAGGGGAACACTGAAGCTTTCTTT. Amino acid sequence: CSVVGGEGQGNTEAFF.

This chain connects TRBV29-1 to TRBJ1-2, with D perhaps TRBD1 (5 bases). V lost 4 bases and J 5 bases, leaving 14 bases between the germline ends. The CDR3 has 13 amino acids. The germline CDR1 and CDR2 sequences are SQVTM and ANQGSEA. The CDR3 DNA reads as TGCAGCGTTGGAGTTCTTGGGGGTTATGGCTACACCTTC. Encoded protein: CSVGVLGGYGYTF. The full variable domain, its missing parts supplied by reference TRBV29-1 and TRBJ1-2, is SAVISQKPSRDICQRGTSLTIQCQVDSQVTMMFWYRQQPGQSLTLIATANQGSEATYESGFVIDKFPISRPNLTFSTLTVSNMSPEDSSIYLCSVGVLGGYGYTFGSGTRLTVV.

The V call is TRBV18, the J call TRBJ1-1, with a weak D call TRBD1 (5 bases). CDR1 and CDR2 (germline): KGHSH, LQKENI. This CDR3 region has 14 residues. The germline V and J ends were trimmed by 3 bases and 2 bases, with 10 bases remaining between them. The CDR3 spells CASSPTGANTEAFF. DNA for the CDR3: TGTGCCAGCTCACCGACCGGGGCCAACACTGAAGCTTTCTTT.

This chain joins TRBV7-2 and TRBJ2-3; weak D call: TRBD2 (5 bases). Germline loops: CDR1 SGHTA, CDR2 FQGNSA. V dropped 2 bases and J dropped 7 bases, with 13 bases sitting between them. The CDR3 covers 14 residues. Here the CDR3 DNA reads TGTGCCAGCAGCTTACCCCAAACGGGAAATACGCAGTATTTT. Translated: CASSLPQTGNTQYF.

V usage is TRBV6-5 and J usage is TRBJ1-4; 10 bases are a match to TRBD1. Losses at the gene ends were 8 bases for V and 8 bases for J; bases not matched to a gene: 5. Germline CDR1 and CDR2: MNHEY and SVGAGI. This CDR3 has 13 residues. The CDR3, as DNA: TGTGCCAGCGGACGGGACAGGGGCGAAAAACTGTTTTTT. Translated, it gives CASGRDRGEKLFF.

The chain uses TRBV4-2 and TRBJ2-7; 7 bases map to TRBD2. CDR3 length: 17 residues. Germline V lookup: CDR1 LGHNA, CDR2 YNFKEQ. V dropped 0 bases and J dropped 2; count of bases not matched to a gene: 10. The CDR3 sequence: CASSQESRAGPAYEQYF. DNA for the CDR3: TGTGCCAGCAGCCAAGAAAGTCGAGCGGGGCCAGCCTACGAGCAGTACTTC.

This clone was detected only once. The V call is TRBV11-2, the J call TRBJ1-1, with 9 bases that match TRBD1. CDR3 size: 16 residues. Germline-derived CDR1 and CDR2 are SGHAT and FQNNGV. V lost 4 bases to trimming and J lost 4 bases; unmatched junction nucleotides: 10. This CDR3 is CASSSRQGVVRTEAFF. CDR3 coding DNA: TGTGCCAGCAGCTCAAGACAGGGGGTGGTGCGCACTGAAGCTTTCTTT.

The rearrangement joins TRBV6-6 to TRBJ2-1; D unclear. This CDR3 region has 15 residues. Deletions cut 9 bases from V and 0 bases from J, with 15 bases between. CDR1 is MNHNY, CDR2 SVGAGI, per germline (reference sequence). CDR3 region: CASLIPSGSYNEQFF. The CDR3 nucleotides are TGTGCCAGTTTAATCCCCTCGGGCTCCTACAATGAGCAGTTCTTC.

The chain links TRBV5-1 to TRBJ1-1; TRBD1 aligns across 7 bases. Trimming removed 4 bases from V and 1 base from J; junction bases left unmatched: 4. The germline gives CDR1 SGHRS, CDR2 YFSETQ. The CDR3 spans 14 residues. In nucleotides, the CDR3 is TGCGCCAGCAGCCCGGACAGGACGAACACTGAAGCTTTCTTT. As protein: CASSPDRTNTEAFF.

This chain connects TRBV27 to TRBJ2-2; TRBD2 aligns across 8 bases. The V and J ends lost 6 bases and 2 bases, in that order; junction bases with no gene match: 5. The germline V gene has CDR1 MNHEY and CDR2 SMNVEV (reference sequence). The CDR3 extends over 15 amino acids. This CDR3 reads CASRLLAVNTGELFF. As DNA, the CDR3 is TGTGCCAGCAGGCTACTAGCGGTAAACACCGGGGAGCTGTTTTTT.

Here the CDR3 DNA reads TGTGCCAGCAGCTTACAGGTAGCGGGAGCGGGCTACAATGAGCAGTTCTTC. Its protein is CASSLQVAGAGYNEQFF. V usage is TRBV7-6 and J usage is TRBJ2-1, with 9 positions matching TRBD2. Trimming removed 2 bases from V and 3 bases from J; junction bases left unmatched: 8. CDR3 size: 17 residues. The germline V gene encodes CDR1 SGHVS and CDR2 FNYEAQ.

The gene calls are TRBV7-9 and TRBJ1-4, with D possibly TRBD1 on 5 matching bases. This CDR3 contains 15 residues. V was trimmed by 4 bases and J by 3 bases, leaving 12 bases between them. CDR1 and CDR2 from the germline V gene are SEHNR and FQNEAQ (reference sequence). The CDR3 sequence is CASSSAGSPNEKLFF. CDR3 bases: TGTGCCAGCAGCTCCGCAGGGTCGCCTAATGAAAAACTGTTTTTT.